The entry below describes one T cell receptor (beta chain). Authors' processing steps: For nucleated cells, counts were estimated from reference gene primer amplification. TCRdb keeps only in-frame clones here, not all; method: immunoSEQ multiplex PCR. The DNA was the basis for D and trimming; V, J and clone size are from that table. The profile shows under 60,000 clones, less than 85% of them singletons. The germline gives CDR1 LGHDT, CDR2 YNNKEL (reference sequence). Trimming left V 4 bases short and J 7 bases short, with 11 bases between. This CDR3 has 13 amino acids. This entry belongs to a study of blood T cell repertoires in COVID-19. Study-level background: The analysed material was cDNA or gDNA that came from T cells, B-cell-depleted T cells, or PBMCs.

What was sequenced was peripheral blood. This receptor was taken from a human donor in a cohort sampled during active COVID-19. The rearrangement uses TRBV3-1 (or the pseudogene TRBV3-2) and TRBJ1-5, with D perhaps TRBD1 (6 bases). CDR3 sequence reads: CASSLGGRQPQHF. CDR3 sequence (DNA): TGTGCCAGCAGCCTCGGGGGGCGACAGCCCCAGCATTTT.